This T cell receptor (beta chain) emerged from a study of human T cells and chemical hapten exposure. About the study: Small pooled library volume differences mainly caused per-sample TCR yield variation.

The time point here: healthy volunteer bleed at 2 weeks. Total RNA was isolated from unfractionated whole blood. Overall study results and limits: Those TCRs sitting above 1 in 1000 frequency stayed the same with DPC sensitization.

Separate cDNA molecules received unique molecular identifiers, which the library attached to them. In the authors' methods: From 23,224 to 690,600 TCRs were found per sample, with a median of approximately 96,000. A single record per CDR3 protein comes from TCRdb applying MiXCR to the RACE reads. The V and J calls here are based on TCRdb, not the publication. The sample lists roughly 120,000 distinct CDR3 sequences, roughly 9% occurring once. The CDR3 runs to 15 residues. Germline V CDR1 and CDR2: SGHVS, FQNEAQ. J gave up 1 base and V 5 bases, and 7 bases lay outside the gene matches. This clonotype appeared a few times. Its target is unknown.

The sequencing sample was made of whole blood. This sequence originates from a male donor in good health. Some clones in this sample may be carry-over from other donors' samples. V and J are TRBV7-8 and TRBJ2-5, with 7 bases matching TRBD1. The CDR3 coding sequence is TGTGCCAGCAGCCCAATGGGACAGACCCAAGAGACCCAGTACTTC. Translating gives CASSPMGQTQETQYF.